This T cell receptor (beta chain) was retrieved from a study of control samples from healthy donors and cancer patients. Some clones are missing from TCRdb's copy, which holds only in-frame ones; the method was immunoSEQ multiplex PCR. The table lists around 94,000 clones, approximately 95% of them singletons. Germline V CDR1 and CDR2: SGDLS, YYNGEE. The V gene end was trimmed by 0 bases and the J gene end by 6 bases; junction bases not matched to a gene: 3. CDR3 length: 16 amino acids. The sequencing input was blood. The V and J genes are TRBV9 and TRBJ1-4; 12 nucleotides line up with TRBD1. This TCR derives from a woman in her 30s in good health. CDR3 nucleotide sequence: TGTGCCAGCAGCGTAGGGGGGACAGGGGGCTATGAAAAACTGTTTTTT. This translates into CASSVGGTGGYEKLFF.